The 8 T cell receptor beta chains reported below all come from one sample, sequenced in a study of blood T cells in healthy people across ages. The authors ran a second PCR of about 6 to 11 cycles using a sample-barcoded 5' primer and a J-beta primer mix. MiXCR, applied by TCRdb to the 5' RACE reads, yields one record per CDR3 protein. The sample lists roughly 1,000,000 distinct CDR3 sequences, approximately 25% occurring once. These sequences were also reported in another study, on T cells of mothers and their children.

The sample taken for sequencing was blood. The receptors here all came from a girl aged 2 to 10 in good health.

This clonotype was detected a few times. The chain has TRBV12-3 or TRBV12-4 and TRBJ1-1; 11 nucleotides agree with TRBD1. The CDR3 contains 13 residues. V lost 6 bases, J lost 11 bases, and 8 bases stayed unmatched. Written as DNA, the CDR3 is TGTGCCAGCAGAACGGGACAGGGGGATTCGGCTTTCTTT. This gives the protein CASRTGQGDSAFF.

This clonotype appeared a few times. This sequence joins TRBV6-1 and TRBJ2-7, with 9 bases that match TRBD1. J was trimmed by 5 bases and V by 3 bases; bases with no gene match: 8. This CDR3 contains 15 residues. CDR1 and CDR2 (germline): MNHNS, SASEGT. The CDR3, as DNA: TGTGCCAGCAGTGATAACCGGGACAGGGTCGACGAGCAGTACTTC. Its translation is CASSDNRDRVDEQYF.

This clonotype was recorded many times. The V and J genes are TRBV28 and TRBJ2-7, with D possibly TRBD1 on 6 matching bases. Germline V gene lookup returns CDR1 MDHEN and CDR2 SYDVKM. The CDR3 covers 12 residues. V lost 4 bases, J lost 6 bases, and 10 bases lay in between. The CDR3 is CASSSGTREQYF. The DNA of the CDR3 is TGTGCCAGCAGTTCGGGGACACGCGAGCAGTACTTC.

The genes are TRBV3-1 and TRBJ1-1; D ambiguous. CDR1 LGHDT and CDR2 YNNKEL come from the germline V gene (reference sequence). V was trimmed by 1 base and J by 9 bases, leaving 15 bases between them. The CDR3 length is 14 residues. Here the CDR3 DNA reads TGTGCCAGCAGCCAAGCCCCAGAAGGGCCTAAAGCTTTCTTT. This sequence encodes CASSQAPEGPKAFF.

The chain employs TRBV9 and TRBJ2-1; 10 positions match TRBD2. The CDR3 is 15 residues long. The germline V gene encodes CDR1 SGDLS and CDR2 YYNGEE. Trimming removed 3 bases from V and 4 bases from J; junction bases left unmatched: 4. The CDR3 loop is CASSGTSGHYNEQFF. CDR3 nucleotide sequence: TGTGCCAGCAGCGGGACTAGCGGACATTACAATGAGCAGTTCTTC. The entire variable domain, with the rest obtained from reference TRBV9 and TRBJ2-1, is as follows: DSGVTQTPKHLITATGQRVTLRCSPRSGDLSVYWYQQSLDQGLQFLIQYYNGEERAKGNILERFSAQQFPDLHSELNLSSLELGDSALYFCASSGTSGHYNEQFFGPGTRLTVL.

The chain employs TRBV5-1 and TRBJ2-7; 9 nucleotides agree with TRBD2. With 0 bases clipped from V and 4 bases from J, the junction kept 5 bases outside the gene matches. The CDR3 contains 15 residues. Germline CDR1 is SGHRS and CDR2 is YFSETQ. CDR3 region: CASSLGVAGAYEQYF. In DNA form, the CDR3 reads TGCGCCAGCAGCTTGGGGGTAGCGGGAGCTTACGAGCAGTACTTC. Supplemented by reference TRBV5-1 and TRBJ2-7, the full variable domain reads KAGVTQTPRYLIKTRGQQVTLSCSPISGHRSVSWYQQTPGQGLQFLFEYFSETQRNKGNFPGRFSGRQFSNSRSEMNVSTLELGDSALYLCASSLGVAGAYEQYFGPGTRLTVT.

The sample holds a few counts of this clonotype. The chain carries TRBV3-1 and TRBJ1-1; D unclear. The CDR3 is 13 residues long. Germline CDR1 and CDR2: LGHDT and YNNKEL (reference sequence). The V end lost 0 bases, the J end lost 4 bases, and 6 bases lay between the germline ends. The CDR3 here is CASSQDPGTEAFF. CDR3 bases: TGTGCCAGCAGCCAAGATCCGGGCACTGAAGCTTTCTTT. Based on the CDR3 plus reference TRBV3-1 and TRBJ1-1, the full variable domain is DTAVSQTPKYLVTQMGNDKSIKCEQNLGHDTMYWYKQDSKKFLKIMFSYNNKELIINETVPNRFSPKSPDKAHLNLHINSLELGDSAVYFCASSQDPGTEAFFGQGTRLTVV.

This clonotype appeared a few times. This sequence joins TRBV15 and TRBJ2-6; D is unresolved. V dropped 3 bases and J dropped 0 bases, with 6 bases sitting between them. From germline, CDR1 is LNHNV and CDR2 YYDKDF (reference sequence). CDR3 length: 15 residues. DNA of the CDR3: TGTGCCACCAGCAGGAGGACCTCTGGGGCCAACGTCCTGACTTTC. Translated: CATSRRTSGANVLTF.